These 31 T cell receptor beta chains share one sample of origin, sequenced in a study of long-term antiretroviral therapy in people with HIV. Running of the v3.0 immunoSEQ assay took place at survey level. TCRdb's table, derived via immunoSEQ multiplex PCR, lists solely in-frame clones and lacks some. The repertoire consists of under 20,000 clones, with approximately 72% occurring once and the leading ten covering roughly 13%. Sequenced material: unsorted PBMCs, taken 0.3 years after starting antiretroviral therapy. The receptors were gathered from a woman aged 50 to 60 with HIV.

This chain links TRBV6-5 with TRBJ1-5; TRBD1 matches 7 bases. Losses at the gene ends were 6 bases for V and 3 bases for J; bases not matched to a gene: 8. Germline lookup yields CDR1 MNHEY and CDR2 SVGAGI. CDR3 length equals 15 residues. The CDR3 region is CASSPTGLVNQPQHF. The CDR3 DNA reads TGTGCCAGCAGCCCGACAGGGTTGGTCAATCAGCCCCAGCATTTT.

This clone showed up just a few times. The chain has TRBV6-5 and TRBJ1-2, with D unresolved. This CDR3 spans 15 amino acids. Germline loops: CDR1 MNHEY, CDR2 SVGAGI. Between the trimmed V and J ends, which lost 4 bases and 3 bases, there was a span of 15 bases. The CDR3 region has the DNA TGTGCCAGCAGTTCCCACACCCCCGGGGACTATGGCTACACCTTC. It specifies CASSSHTPGDYGYTF.

The V gene is TRBV7-2, the J gene TRBJ2-1, with no clear D. The CDR3 extends over 13 amino acids. The germline V gene encodes CDR1 SGHTA and CDR2 FQGNSA. V was cut by 1 base and J by 12 bases, with 13 bases left in between. The CDR3 is CASSLGPLIGQFF. CDR3 nucleotides: TGTGCCAGCAGCTTAGGGCCCCTGATAGGGCAGTTCTTC.

The genes are TRBV5-8 and TRBJ2-7; tentative D call: TRBD2 (5 bases). The CDR3 sequence is 12 residues long. Trimming took off 4 bases at V and 1 base at J, with 6 bases between the two ends. CDR1 and CDR2 from the germline V gene are SGHTS and YDEGEE. CDR3 bases: TGTGCCAGCAGCGCGGGTTCCTACGAGCAGTACGTC. It specifies CASSAGSYEQYV.

The gene calls are TRBV7-8 and TRBJ1-6; 7 nucleotides agree with TRBD1. Germline assignment: CDR1 SGHVS and CDR2 FQNEAQ. CDR3 length: 15 amino acids. J gave up 9 bases and V 5 bases, and 10 bases lay outside the gene matches. CDR3 protein: CASSTARQGTSPLHF. The CDR3 nucleotides are TGTGCCAGCAGCACGGCGCGACAGGGAACTTCACCCCTCCACTTT.

By share, this clone counts as medium-sized. The chain joins TRBV7-3 to TRBJ2-7; tentatively, D is TRBD2 (5 bases). CDR3 length: 13 residues. Germline-derived CDR1 and CDR2 are SGHTA and FQGTGA. The ends were cut back, 1 base at V and 9 bases at J, with 13 bases in the middle. The chain's CDR3 is CASSLNPTAGQYF. In DNA form, the CDR3 reads TGTGCCAGCAGCTTAAATCCCACGGCGGGGCAGTACTTC.

This clone appeared a few times. This sequence joins TRBV29-1 and TRBJ1-2; unclear D gene. The V gene's germline CDR1 is SQVTM and CDR2 ANQGSEA. The germline V and J ends were trimmed by 5 bases and 6 bases, with 13 bases remaining between them. The CDR3 is 12 amino acids. This CDR3 is CSVSAPRDGYTF. The CDR3, as DNA: TGCAGCGTTAGTGCGCCAAGGGATGGCTACACCTTC.

A few counts support this clone. This chain joins TRBV4-2 and TRBJ2-4; D remains unclear. Germline V gives CDR1 LGHNA, CDR2 YNFKEQ. The ends were cut back, 0 bases at V and 15 bases at J, with 15 bases in the middle. The CDR3 is 13 amino acids. CDR3 bases: TGTGCCAGCAGCCAAGATCCTCGACTCCCGCGGTACTTC. The encoded protein is CASSQDPRLPRYF.

The rearrangement uses TRBV5-1 and TRBJ2-3; tentative D call: TRBD2 (6 bases). Germline V gives CDR1 SGHRS, CDR2 YFSETQ. Trimming took off 6 bases at V and 5 bases at J, with 16 bases between the two ends. The CDR3 has 14 amino acids. The CDR3 is CASKTGTHLDTQYF. CDR3 nucleotides: TGCGCCAGCAAGACCGGGACTCATCTAGATACGCAGTATTTT.

This chain joins TRBV19 and TRBJ2-3; a weak D match, TRBD2 (6 bases). Germline V gene lookup returns CDR1 LNHDA and CDR2 SQIVND (reference sequence). Between the trimmed V and J ends, which lost 1 base and 2 bases, there was a span of 13 bases. The CDR3 runs to 16 residues. CDR3 in amino acids: CASSIVSGPATDTQYF. DNA for the CDR3: TGTGCCAGTAGTATAGTGAGCGGGCCCGCCACAGATACGCAGTATTTT.

The chain carries TRBV6-5 and TRBJ1-1, with D perhaps TRBD1 (6 bases). Trimming took off 0 bases at V and 1 base at J, with 12 bases between the two ends. CDR1 and CDR2 (germline): MNHEY, SVGAGI. The CDR3 totals 16 residues. The CDR3 DNA sequence: TGTGCCAGCAGTTACTCTATGGGGGCGCAGAACACTGAAGCTTTCTTT. It codes for CASSYSMGAQNTEAFF.

The J gene is TRBJ1-2, the V gene TRBV2; D not certain. Trimming took off 2 bases at V and 2 bases at J, with 15 bases between the two ends. Germline values: CDR1 SNHLY, CDR2 FYNNEI. This CDR3 contains 16 residues. The DNA for the CDR3 is TGTGCCAGCAGTGAATCCCAGTTCAAGAGGAACTATGGCTACACCTTC. It encodes CASSESQFKRNYGYTF.

The chain combines TRBV7-2 with TRBJ2-5, with TRBD2 matching 9 bases. CDR1 SGHTA and CDR2 FQGNSA come from the germline V gene. The CDR3 contains 17 residues. Unmatched junction bases numbered 10, after V lost 5 bases and J lost 0 bases. DNA of the CDR3: TGTGCCAGCAGCAAAGGTGGGCTAGCGGGAAACCAAGAGACCCAGTACTTC. Its protein is CASSKGGLAGNQETQYF.

This chain uses TRBV29-1 with TRBJ2-7; weak D call: TRBD2 (6 bases). This CDR3 has 11 amino acids. Trimming left V 5 bases short and J 6 bases short, with 11 bases between. Germline-derived CDR1 and CDR2 are SQVTM and ANQGSEA. This chain's CDR3 is CSVWGVREQYF. DNA of the CDR3: TGCAGCGTTTGGGGGGTCCGCGAGCAGTACTTC.

This clone was picked up a small number of times. At one end the junction does not follow the germline gene, possibly because of a read error. The V call is TRBV7-9, the J call TRBJ2-3; 8 nucleotides align to TRBD2. CDR1 and CDR2 (germline): SEHNR, FQNEAQ (reference sequence). This CDR3 has 13 residues. The CDR3 reads CASSSPGTREEGF. The CDR3 DNA sequence: TGTGCCAGCAGCTCCCCCGGGACTAGGGAAGAAGGGTTT.

In DNA form, the CDR3 reads TGTGCCAGCAGTGCGCTCCAGGGGTTTCGAGAGACCCAGTACTTC. Encoded protein: CASSALQGFRETQYF. This rearrangement joins TRBV25-1 to TRBJ2-5; weak D call: TRBD1 (6 bases). Trimming cost V 4 bases and J 4 bases, with 16 bases left between them. The germline V gene encodes CDR1 MGHDK and CDR2 SYGVNS. CDR3 size: 15 residues.

This sequence joins TRBV18 and TRBJ2-6; no clear D gene. Per the germline V gene, CDR1 is KGHSH and CDR2 is LQKENI. The CDR3 covers 15 residues. V was pared by 3 bases and J by 0 bases, with 6 bases between. The CDR3 sequence is CASSPRVSGANVLTF. The CDR3 coding sequence is TGTGCCAGCTCACCTAGGGTCTCTGGGGCCAACGTCCTGACTTTC.

The CDR3 DNA is TGTGCCAGCTCTCCAGACAGGGTTGCAAATGAAAAACTGTTTTTT. Its protein is CASSPDRVANEKLFF. This rearrangement joins TRBV18 to TRBJ1-4, with 7 nucleotides matching TRBD1. This CDR3 comprises 15 residues. Germline V gene sequence: CDR1 KGHSH, CDR2 LQKENI. V lost 6 bases, J lost 5 bases, and 9 bases stayed unmatched.

The chain couples TRBV5-1 to TRBJ2-2; a possible D gene is TRBD2 (6 bases). This CDR3 has 15 residues. Germline loops: CDR1 SGHRS, CDR2 YFSETQ. Trimming cost V 3 bases and J 1 base, with 10 bases left between them. CDR3 sequence: CASSSVGGNTGELFF. The DNA of the CDR3 is TGCGCCAGCAGCTCGGTCGGGGGGAACACCGGGGAGCTGTTTTTT.

The chain is built from TRBV6-5 and TRBJ1-2; no clear D. Germline-derived CDR1 and CDR2 are MNHEY and SVGAGI. This CDR3 has 13 residues. Trimming shortened V by 1 base and J by 6 bases, and 9 bases separated the two germline ends. The CDR3 is CASSYFRRDGYTF. CDR3 in DNA: TGTGCCAGCAGTTACTTTCGGAGGGATGGCTACACCTTC.

CDR3 residues: CASSWTSGANVLTF. In DNA form, the CDR3 reads TGTGCCAGCAGCTGGACCTCTGGGGCCAACGTCCTGACTTTC. The chain carries TRBV7-8 and TRBJ2-6, with D unresolved. Trimming stripped 4 bases from V and 0 bases from J, with 4 bases between. The CDR3 extends over 14 amino acids. The germline V gene has CDR1 SGHVS and CDR2 FQNEAQ.

The rearrangement links TRBV5-1 to TRBJ2-3; D remains unclear. This CDR3 region has 16 residues. Deletions cut 0 bases from V and 0 bases from J, with 11 bases between. Germline CDR1 and CDR2: SGHRS and YFSETQ. CDR3 DNA: TGCGCCAGCAGCTTGGTGGCAGCTACTAGCACAGATACGCAGTATTTT. Its protein is CASSLVAATSTDTQYF.

This chain links TRBV6-5 with TRBJ1-3, with D hard to call. The V and J ends lost 8 bases and 4 bases respectively, with 18 bases between them. This CDR3 is built from 15 residues. Germline CDR1 MNHEY, CDR2 SVGAGI. CDR3 in amino acids: CASRPRVRPGNTIYF. Here the CDR3 DNA reads TGTGCCAGCCGCCCGCGGGTCCGGCCCGGAAACACCATATATTTT.

This clone showed up just once. V gene TRBV30 combines with J gene TRBJ2-5, with D uncertain. Trimming left V 0 bases short and J 2 bases short, with 16 bases between. The germline V gene has CDR1 GTSNPN and CDR2 SVGIG (reference sequence). There are 16 residues in the CDR3. CDR3 sequence (DNA): TGTGCCTGGAGTGTATCAAGAGTCCCCCTACAAGAGACCCAGTACTTC. It yields the protein CAWSVSRVPLQETQYF.

This clone has just a few counts. The genes are TRBV5-1 and TRBJ1-4, with 8 nucleotides matching TRBD1. With 4 bases clipped from V and 0 bases from J, the junction kept 5 bases outside the gene matches. In germline, CDR1 is SGHRS, CDR2 YFSETQ. This CDR3 contains 16 residues. Written as DNA, the CDR3 is TGCGCCAGCAGCCAGACAGGGGATACAACTAATGAAAAACTGTTTTTT. Protein: CASSQTGDTTNEKLFF.

This chain joins TRBV7-9 and TRBJ2-5; D might be TRBD1 (7 bases). Germline values: CDR1 SEHNR, CDR2 FQNEAQ (reference sequence). Trimming shortened V by 3 bases and J by 4 bases, and 15 bases separated the two germline ends. The CDR3 runs to 15 residues. The CDR3 region has the DNA TGTGCCAGCAGCTTTTCAGGGGGGCGTCTAGAGACCCAGTACTTC. Residues: CASSFSGGRLETQYF.

This chain connects TRBV11-2 to TRBJ1-2; a weak D match, TRBD1 (6 bases). CDR3 length equals 15 residues. V lost 5 bases and J 6 bases, leaving 19 bases between the germline ends. CDR1 and CDR2 (germline): SGHAT, FQNNGV. DNA of the CDR3: TGTGCCAGCAGCCAGGGTACAGGGAGGAAAAATGGCTACACCTTC. Translated: CASSQGTGRKNGYTF.

The V and J genes are TRBV12-5 and TRBJ2-5, with 9 bases that match TRBD2. Germline V gives CDR1 LGHNT, CDR2 FRNRAP. This CDR3 has 14 residues. V was clipped by 7 bases and J by 2 bases; unmatched bases: 5. The CDR3 DNA follows: TGTGCTAGTGTCCTAGCGGGGAGACAAGAGACCCAGTACTTC. Amino acid sequence: CASVLAGRQETQYF.

This clone occurred once. This chain links TRBV7-9 with TRBJ2-4; possible D gene TRBD2, 6 bases. The CDR3 is made up of 17 amino acids. V was clipped by 1 base and J by 8 bases, with 21 bases between them. The germline V gene has CDR1 SEHNR and CDR2 FQNEAQ (reference sequence). The CDR3 here is CASSLGDGGWAADIQYF. The CDR3 region has the DNA TGTGCCAGCAGCTTAGGGGACGGGGGTTGGGCTGCGGACATTCAGTACTTC. The whole variable domain, filled in from reference TRBV7-9 and TRBJ2-4, reads DTGVSQNPRHKITKRGQNVTFRCDPISEHNRLYWYRQTLGQGPEFLTYFQNEAQLEKSRLLSDRFSAERPKGSFSTLEIQRTEQGDSAMYLCASSLGDGGWAADIQYFGAGTRLSVL.

This clone was seen a handful of times. This rearrangement joins TRBV6-1 to TRBJ2-2, with D possibly TRBD2 on 6 matching bases. Germline CDR1 and CDR2: MNHNS and SASEGT. CDR3 length equals 13 residues. Trimming removed 7 bases from V and 2 bases from J, with 8 bases in between. As DNA, the CDR3 is TGTGCCAGCAAGGAGGGAAACACCGGGGAGCTGTTTTTT. As protein: CASKEGNTGELFF.

This chain connects TRBV7-3 to TRBJ1-1, with 9 bases identical to TRBD1. The J segment lost 6 bases and the V segment lost 2 bases, leaving 7 bases of the junction unmatched. The germline gives CDR1 SGHTA, CDR2 FQGTGA. This CDR3 contains 15 residues. CDR3 sequence (DNA): TGTGCCAGCAGCTTAGTGGGACAGGGATCCGCTGAAGCTTTCTTT. Protein product: CASSLVGQGSAEAFF.